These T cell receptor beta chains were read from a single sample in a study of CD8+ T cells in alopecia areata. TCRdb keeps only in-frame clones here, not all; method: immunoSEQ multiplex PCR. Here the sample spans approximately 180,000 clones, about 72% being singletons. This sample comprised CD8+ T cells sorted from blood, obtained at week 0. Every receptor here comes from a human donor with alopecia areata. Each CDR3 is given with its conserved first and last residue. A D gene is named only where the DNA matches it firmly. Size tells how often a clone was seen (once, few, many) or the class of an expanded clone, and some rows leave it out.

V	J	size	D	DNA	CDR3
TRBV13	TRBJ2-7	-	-	TGTGCCAGCAGCCACCGGGGGGCCCCCTCCTACGAGCAGTACTTC	CASSHRGAPSYEQYF
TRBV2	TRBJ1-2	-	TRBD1	TGTGCCAGCAGTGATATCGGACAGGGATCGGGTGCTAACTATGGCTACACCTTC	CASSDIGQGSGANYGYTF
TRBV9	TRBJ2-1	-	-	TGTGCCAGCAGCGTAGGCAAAGGCGAGCAGTTCTTC	CASSVGKGEQFF
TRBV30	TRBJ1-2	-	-	TGTGCCTTGGAGACAGCGGCTAACTATGGCTACACCTTC	CALETAANYGYTF
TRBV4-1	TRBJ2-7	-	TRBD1	TGCGCCAGCAGCCAGGAAGGGACAGGGAAAGACTACGAGCAGTACTTC	CASSQEGTGKDYEQYF
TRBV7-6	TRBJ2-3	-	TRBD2	TGTGCCAGCAGCTACGAGCGGGGGGGCGATACGCAGTATTTT	CASSYERGGDTQYF
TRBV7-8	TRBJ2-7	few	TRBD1	TGTGCCAGCAGCCCCTATACCGGGACAGGGTCCTACGAGCAGTACTTC	CASSPYTGTGSYEQYF
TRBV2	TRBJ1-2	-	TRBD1	TGTGCCAGCACGATAGGACAGGGGGACTATGGCTACACCTTC	CASTIGQGDYGYTF
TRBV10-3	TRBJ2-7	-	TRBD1	TGTGCCATCAGGGTGGACAGGGATGGGGAGCAGTACTTC	CAIRVDRDGEQYF
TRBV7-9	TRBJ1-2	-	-	TGTGCCAGCAGCTTAGGGACAGACGCCACCTTC	CASSLGTDATF
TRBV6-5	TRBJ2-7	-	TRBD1	TGTGCCAGCAGTTACTCGACAGGGGAATTGGACGAGCAGTACTTC	CASSYSTGELDEQYF
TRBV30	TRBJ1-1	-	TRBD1	TGTGCCTGGAGTGCCTGGGACAGTAACACTGAAGCTTTCTTT	CAWSAWDSNTEAFF
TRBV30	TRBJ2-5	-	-	TGTGCCTGGAGTGTACTAGGCAGCCAAGAGACCCAGTACTTC	CAWSVLGSQETQYF
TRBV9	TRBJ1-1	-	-	TGTGCCAGCGGACGCGGGGCTTTCTTT	CASGRGAFF
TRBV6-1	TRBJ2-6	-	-	TGTGCCAGCAGTAGGGGATCTGGGGCCAACGTCCTGACTTTC	CASSRGSGANVLTF
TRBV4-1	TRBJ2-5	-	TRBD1	TGCGCCAGCAGCCCAGGACAGGGTGGACTAGAGACCCAGTACTTC	CASSPGQGGLETQYF
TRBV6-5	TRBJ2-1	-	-	TGTGCCAGCAGTTACTCCGAGACAGGATCCCACAATGAGCAGTTCTTC	CASSYSETGSHNEQFF
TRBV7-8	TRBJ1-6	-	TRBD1	TGTGCCAGCAGCAAAGTTAGATTGGGGACAGGGAGGAATTCACCCCTCCACTTT	CASSKVRLGTGRNSPLHF
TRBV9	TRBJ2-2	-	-	TGTGCCAGCAGCGTTCTAGGTTCCAGACAAGCGACCGGGGAGCTGTTTTTT	CASSVLGSRQATGELFF
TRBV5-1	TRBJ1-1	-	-	TGCGCCAGCAGCGGCCCCAACACTGAAGCTTTCTTT	CASSGPNTEAFF
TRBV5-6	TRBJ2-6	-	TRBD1	TGTGCCAGCAGCTTCGGGACAGCTAACAACGTCCTGACTTTC	CASSFGTANNVLTF
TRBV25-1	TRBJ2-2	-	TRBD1	TGTGCCAGCGTATGGGACAGATTAACCGGGGAGCTGTTTTTT	CASVWDRLTGELFF
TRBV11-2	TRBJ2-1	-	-	TGTGCCAGCAGCTTAGAAGGCCATGAGCAGTTCTTC	CASSLEGHEQFF
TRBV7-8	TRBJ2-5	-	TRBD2	TGTGCCAGCAGCTTCTTAGCGGGGCTGATCTCAGAGACCCAGTACTTC	CASSFLAGLISETQYF
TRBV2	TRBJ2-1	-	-	TGTGCCAGCAGTGACAGTTCCTACAATGAGCAGTTCTTC	CASSDSSYNEQFF
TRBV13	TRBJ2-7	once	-	TGTGCCAGCAGGAATTCCCCCCGGGGCGAGCAGTACTTC	CASRNSPRGEQYF